This T cell receptor beta chain was profiled in a study of T cell responses to AZD1222 COVID-19 vaccine. TCRdb's copy holds only in-frame clones and misses some; the assay was immunoSEQ multiplex PCR. Among 150,000 to 200,000 clones, roughly 94% were seen once, and the ten largest hold about 0.64%. CDR3 size: 15 residues. In germline, CDR1 is SQVTM, CDR2 ANQGSEA. The ends were cut back, 4 bases at V and 0 bases at J, with 14 bases in the middle. The chain couples TRBV29-1 to TRBJ2-3; D is possibly TRBD1 or TRBD2 (5 bases each). The TCR was taken from an adult in good health. Sample: peripheral blood, taken on day 0 of AZD1222 vaccination. CDR3 in amino acids: CSVGVSWDSTDTQYF. CDR3 nucleotides: TGCAGCGTTGGGGTTTCGTGGGACAGCACAGATACGCAGTATTTT.